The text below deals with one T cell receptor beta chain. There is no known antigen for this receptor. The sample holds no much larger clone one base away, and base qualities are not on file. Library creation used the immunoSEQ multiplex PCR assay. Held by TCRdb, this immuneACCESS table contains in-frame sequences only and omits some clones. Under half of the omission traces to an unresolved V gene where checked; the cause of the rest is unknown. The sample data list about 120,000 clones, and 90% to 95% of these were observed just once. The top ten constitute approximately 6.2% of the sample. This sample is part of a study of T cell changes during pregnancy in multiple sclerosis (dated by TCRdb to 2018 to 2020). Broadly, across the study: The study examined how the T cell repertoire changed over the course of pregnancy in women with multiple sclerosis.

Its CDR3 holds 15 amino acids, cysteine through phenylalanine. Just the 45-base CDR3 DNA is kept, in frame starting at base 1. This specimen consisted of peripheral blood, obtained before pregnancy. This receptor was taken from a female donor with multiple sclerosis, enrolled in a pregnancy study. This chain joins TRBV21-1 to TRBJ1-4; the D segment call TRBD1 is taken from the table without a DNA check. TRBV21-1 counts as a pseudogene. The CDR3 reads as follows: CASSTGQPTNEKLFF. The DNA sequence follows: TGTGCCAGCAGCACCGGACAGCCAACTAATGAAAAACTGTTTTTT.